These 9 T cell receptor beta chains were sequenced from one sample in a study of blood T cell repertoires in COVID-19. Produced via immunoSEQ multiplex PCR; TCRdb's table is partial and in-frame only. Counted here are 200,000 to 300,000 clones, around nine tenths occurring once; the ten biggest clones make up around 9.5%. Source material: peripheral blood. These receptors came from a man aged 35 to 55 who had recovered from COVID-19.

This clone turned up a few times. J is TRBJ1-1 and V is TRBV7-9; no reliable D call. Trimming took off 8 bases at V and 2 bases at J, with 9 bases between the two ends. This CDR3 comprises 12 residues. Germline V gives CDR1 SEHNR, CDR2 FQNEAQ (reference sequence). This CDR3 reads CASGRSNTEAFF. Written as DNA, the CDR3 is TGTGCCAGCGGGAGGTCAAACACTGAAGCTTTCTTT. The whole variable domain, remainder taken from reference TRBV7-9 and TRBJ1-1, is DTGVSQNPRHKITKRGQNVTFRCDPISEHNRLYWYRQTLGQGPEFLTYFQNEAQLEKSRLLSDRFSAERPKGSFSTLEIQRTEQGDSAMYLCASGRSNTEAFFGQGTRLTVV.

This chain connects TRBV9 to TRBJ2-7, with 8 bases matching TRBD1. This CDR3 spans 14 amino acids. V was clipped by 0 bases and J by 7 bases; unmatched bases: 6. Germline CDR1 reads SGDLS; CDR2 reads YYNGEE. CDR3 amino acids: CASSVGAGGQEQYF. The DNA for the CDR3 is TGTGCCAGCAGCGTAGGGGCAGGGGGCCAGGAGCAGTACTTC.

J is TRBJ2-5 and V is TRBV4-1, with unresolved D. CDR1 MGHRA and CDR2 YSYEKL come from the germline V gene. This CDR3 comprises 16 residues. Trimming removed 0 bases at V and 4 bases at J, with 15 bases between. The DNA of the CDR3 is TGCGCCAGCAGCCAAGATGGTCAGTGGGCTGGAGAGACCCAGTACTTC. Encoded protein: CASSQDGQWAGETQYF.

CDR3 residues: CASSHDRRGTEAFF. DNA of the CDR3: TGTGCCAGCAGTCACGACAGAAGGGGCACTGAAGCTTTCTTT. The rearrangement joins TRBV6-5 to TRBJ1-1; the D gene is possibly TRBD1 (5 bases). The V gene's germline CDR1 is MNHEY and CDR2 SVGAGI. This CDR3 spans 14 amino acids. Between the trimmed V and J ends, which lost 5 bases and 4 bases, there was a span of 14 bases.

The V gene is TRBV7-9, the J gene TRBJ1-1, with TRBD1 matching 10 bases. This CDR3 has 13 residues. Germline V gene data show CDR1 as SEHNR and CDR2 as FQNEAQ (reference sequence). V dropped 1 base and J dropped 7; count of bases not matched to a gene: 0. For the CDR3, the DNA is TGTGCCAGCAGCTTAGGGGACAGGGGTGAAGCTTTCTTT. Translated, it gives CASSLGDRGEAFF.

The genes are TRBV3-1 (or the pseudogene TRBV3-2) and TRBJ1-1, with D possibly TRBD1 on 5 matching bases. V lost 4 bases and J 4 bases, leaving 25 bases between the germline ends. This CDR3 comprises 18 residues. Germline V gives CDR1 LGHDT, CDR2 YNNKEL (reference sequence). CDR3 in amino acids: CASSRARRGRPEFTEAFF. The CDR3 bases are TGTGCCAGCAGCCGGGCCCGGCGGGGCAGGCCAGAGTTCACTGAAGCTTTCTTT.

V gene TRBV7-2 combines with J gene TRBJ2-1; D ambiguous. V lost 5 bases and J lost 5, with 10 bases in between. Germline V gene sequence: CDR1 SGHTA, CDR2 FQGNSA. This CDR3 has 13 amino acids. Here the CDR3 reads CASSLDFNNEQFF. For the CDR3, the DNA is TGTGCCAGCAGCCTCGACTTCAACAATGAGCAGTTCTTC.

There are many counts of this clone. V gene TRBV6-5 combines with J gene TRBJ1-1; a possible D gene is TRBD1 (5 bases). V gave up 3 bases and J gave up 2 bases, with 10 bases separating them. Germline CDR1 MNHEY, CDR2 SVGAGI. The CDR3 covers 14 residues. This chain's CDR3 is CASSYLQVNTEAFF. Written as DNA, the CDR3 is TGTGCCAGCAGTTATCTACAGGTTAACACTGAAGCTTTCTTT.

In its sample, this clone was seen once. V gene TRBV30 combines with J gene TRBJ1-6, with TRBD1 as a possible D gene (5 bases). Germline CDR1 reads GTSNPN; CDR2 reads SVGIG (reference sequence). V was shortened by 7 bases and J by 5 bases, with 15 bases between the two germline ends. The CDR3 is 14 residues long. The CDR3 sequence: CAFSRDRDNSPLHF. CDR3 nucleotide sequence: TGTGCCTTTTCGCGGGACCGCGATAATTCACCCCTCCACTTT. Full variable domain (rest looked up from reference TRBV30 and TRBJ1-6): SQTIHQWPATLVQPVGSPLSLECTVEGTSNPNLYWYRQAAGRGLQLLFYSVGIGQISSEVPQNLSASRPQDRQFILSSKKLLLSDSGFYLCAFSRDRDNSPLHFGNGTRLTVT.